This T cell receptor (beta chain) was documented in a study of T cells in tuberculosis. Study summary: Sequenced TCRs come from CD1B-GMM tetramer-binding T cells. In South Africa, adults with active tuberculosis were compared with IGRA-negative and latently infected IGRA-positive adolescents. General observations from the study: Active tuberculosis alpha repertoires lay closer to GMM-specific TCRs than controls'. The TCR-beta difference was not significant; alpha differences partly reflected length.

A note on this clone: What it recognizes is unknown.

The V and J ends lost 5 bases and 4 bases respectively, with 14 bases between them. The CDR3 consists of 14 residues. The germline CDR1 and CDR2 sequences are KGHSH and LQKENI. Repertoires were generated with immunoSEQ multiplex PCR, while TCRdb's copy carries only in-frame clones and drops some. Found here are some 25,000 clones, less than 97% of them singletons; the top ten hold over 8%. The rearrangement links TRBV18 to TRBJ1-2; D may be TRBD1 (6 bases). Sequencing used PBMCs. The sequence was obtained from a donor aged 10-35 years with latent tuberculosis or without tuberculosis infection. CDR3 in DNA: TGTGCCAGCTCAGAACAGGGTACGGGCTATGGCTACACCTTC. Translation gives CASSEQGTGYGYTF.